The clone carrying this T cell receptor (beta chain) was counted at least ten times. Its specificity is unknown. The CDR3 is made up of 16 amino acids. In germline, CDR1 is MGHDK, CDR2 SYGVNS. V was trimmed by 2 bases and J by 2 bases, leaving 12 bases between them. Via MiXCR, TCRdb re-called the 5' RACE reads, giving one row per CDR3 protein. The table lists about 100,000 distinct CDR3 sequences, 5.9% of them singletons, with more than 10% in the top ten. The sample belongs to a study of identical twins. Findings and caveats of the study: Out-of-frame sharing of TCR alpha in monozygotic twins was underestimated by models.

The sequenced sample was memory T cells sorted from blood. The rearrangement links TRBV25-1 to TRBJ1-4; D is undetermined. The receptor was derived from a woman aged 45-59 years in good health. For the CDR3, the DNA is TGTGCCAGCAGTGAAAGGAGAGGAGGCACTAATGAAAAACTGTTTTTT. This gives the protein CASSERRGGTNEKLFF.